The rows below give T cell receptor beta chains drawn from one sample of a study of blood T cell repertoires in COVID-19. Only in-frame clones appear in the TCRdb table, and some are missing; sequencing was by immunoSEQ multiplex PCR. The table has under 200,000 clones, 85% to 90% seen once. Sequencing was done on a sample of peripheral blood. These receptors originate from a man between 60 and 75 years old with COVID-19, enrolled during active disease. Each CDR3 is given with its conserved first and last residue. The order of the fields is J gene, clone size, D gene, V gene, CDR3 protein, CDR3 DNA. A D gene is named only where the DNA matches it firmly. For some rows the clone size is stated as once, few or many, or as a class when expanded; others skip it.

>TRBJ2-1|NA|NA|TRBV11-3
CASTAPGGNEQFF
TGTGCCAGCACCGCCCCCGGGGGCAATGAGCAGTTCTTC
>TRBJ2-3|NA|TRBD2|TRBV3-1/TRBV3-2
CASSQETQRGNTQYF
TGTGCCAGCAGCCAAGAGACCCAGCGGGGTAATACGCAGTATTTT
>TRBJ1-2|NA|NA|TRBV27
CASRTVNYGYTF
TGTGCCAGCAGAACAGTTAACTATGGCTACACCTTC
>TRBJ1-2|NA|TRBD1|TRBV9
CASRAIDRDIAGYTF
TGTGCCAGCAGAGCAATAGACAGGGATATTGCTGGCTACACCTTC
>TRBJ2-2|NA|TRBD2|TRBV5-1
CASSWNGLASGELFF
TGCGCCAGCAGCTGGAACGGACTAGCGAGCGGGGAGCTGTTTTTT
>TRBJ2-7|NA|TRBD2|TRBV4-1
CASSQGGGNYEQYF
TGCGCCAGCAGCCAAGGGGGGGGAAACTACGAGCAGTACTTC
>TRBJ2-2|NA|TRBD1|TRBV18
CASSPGAAGGNTGELFF
TGTGCCAGCTCACCAGGTGCGGCAGGGGGGAACACCGGGGAGCTGTTTTTT
>TRBJ2-3|few|NA|TRBV2
CASSKRASSTDTQYF
TGTGCCAGCAGTAAGCGGGCCTCTAGCACAGATACGCAGTATTTT
>TRBJ1-2|NA|NA|TRBV25-1
CASSELGSPNYGYTF
TGTGCCAGCAGTGAATTGGGCAGTCCTAACTATGGCTACACCTTC
>TRBJ2-2|NA|NA|TRBV29-1
CSVQKDRTNTGELFF
TGCAGCGTCCAGAAGGACAGAACGAACACCGGGGAGCTGTTTTTT
>TRBJ2-7|NA|NA|TRBV27
CASSLYTGYEQYF
TGTGCCAGCAGTTTATATACCGGCTACGAGCAGTACTTC
>TRBJ1-5|NA|NA|TRBV5-6
CASSPNGQYSNQPQHF
TGTGCCAGCAGCCCTAACGGACAGTATAGCAATCAGCCCCAGCATTTT
>TRBJ2-1|NA|NA|TRBV7-9
CASSPVHNEQFF
TGTGCCAGCAGCCCAGTCCACAATGAGCAGTTCTTC
>TRBJ1-5|NA|NA|TRBV28
CASTLIGGNQPQHF
TGTGCCAGCACTCTAATTGGGGGGAATCAGCCCCAGCATTTT
>TRBJ2-3|NA|NA|TRBV6-2/TRBV6-3
CASSFRQSNTDTQYF
TGTGCCAGCAGTTTTCGACAGAGCAACACAGATACGCAGTATTTT
>TRBJ2-1|few|NA|TRBV7-9
CASSLGPGSNEQFF
TGTGCCAGCAGCTTAGGCCCGGGGTCGAATGAGCAGTTCTTC
>TRBJ1-1|NA|NA|TRBV18
CASSPPIGDRRAFF
TGTGCCAGCTCACCACCGATAGGGGATCGACGGGCTTTCTTT
>TRBJ1-1|once|NA|TRBV27
CASSAGGRGISEAFF
TGTGCCAGCAGCGCTGGGGGCCGTGGGATCAGTGAAGCTTTCTTT
>TRBJ2-3|NA|TRBD1|TRBV13
CASSFRQGRGAQYF
TGTGCCAGCAGCTTTAGACAGGGGCGAGGGGCGCAGTATTTT
>TRBJ1-3|few|NA|TRBV7-9
CASSLDRFSGNTIYF
TGTGCCAGCAGCTTAGACAGATTCTCTGGAAACACCATATATTTT
>TRBJ2-7|NA|NA|TRBV4-1
CASSQPPGQISYEQYF
TGCGCCAGCAGCCAGCCGCCGGGACAAATCTCCTACGAGCAGTACTTC
>TRBJ1-3|NA|NA|TRBV5-1
CASSRGGNSGNTIYF
TGCGCCAGCAGCCGAGGAGGGAACTCTGGAAACACCATATATTTT
>TRBJ1-1|few|NA|TRBV4-2
CASSQDPSNTEAFF
TGTGCCAGCAGCCAAGATCCATCGAACACTGAAGCTTTCTTT